The sequence of this T cell receptor (beta chain) was determined in a study of T cell repertoires in cytomegalovirus infection. TCRdb fed the reads into MiXCR, producing one record per CDR3 protein. The repertoire holds under 600,000 distinct CDR3 sequences, with about 17% as singletons. This CDR3 has 16 residues. Unmatched junction bases numbered 11, after V lost 6 bases and J lost 2 bases. This clonotype was seen at least ten times. The clonotype was recovered from a human donor in good health (CMV status not recorded). Some clones in this sample may be carry-over from other donors' samples. The specimen was CD8+ T cells from PBMCs. The chain joins TRBV12-3 or TRBV12-4 to TRBJ2-5, with TRBD2 identical over 8 bases. The DNA for the CDR3 is TGTGCCAGCAGCCCTCTAGCGGGCGCCGATCAAGAGACCCAGTACTTC. Residues: CASSPLAGADQETQYF.